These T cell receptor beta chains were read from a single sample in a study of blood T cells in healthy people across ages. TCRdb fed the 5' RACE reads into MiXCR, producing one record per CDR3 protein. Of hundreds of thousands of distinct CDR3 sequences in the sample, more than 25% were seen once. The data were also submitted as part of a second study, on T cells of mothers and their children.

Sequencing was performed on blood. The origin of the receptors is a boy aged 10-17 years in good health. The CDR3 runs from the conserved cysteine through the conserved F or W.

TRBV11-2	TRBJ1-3	CASSLDTSSGNTIYF
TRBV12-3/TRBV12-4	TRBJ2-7	CASSPEGLADSYEQYF
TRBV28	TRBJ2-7	CASKAGSPGVEQYF
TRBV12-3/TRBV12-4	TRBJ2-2	CASTYAGRSTAGELFF
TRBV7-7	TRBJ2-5	CASSWDYQETQYF
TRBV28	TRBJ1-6	CASSFDISPLHF
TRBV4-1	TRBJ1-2	CASSHPGNYGYTF
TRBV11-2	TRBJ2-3	CASSQRGTGSGDTQYF
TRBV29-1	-	CSVEDVGQGASYEQYF
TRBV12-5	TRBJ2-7	CASGSLPSMEQYF
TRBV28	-	CASSSHATGLNGQFF
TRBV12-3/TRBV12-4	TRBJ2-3	CASVLAEGTDMQYF
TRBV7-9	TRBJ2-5	CASSSSGLSETQYF
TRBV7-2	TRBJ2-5	CASSSRTSGGTETQYF
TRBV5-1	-	CASSSSLRQGSYEQYF
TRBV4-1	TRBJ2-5	CASSQDPSVAETQYF
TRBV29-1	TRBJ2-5	CSAGTPGTQYF
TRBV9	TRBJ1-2	CASSVGVSYGNTF
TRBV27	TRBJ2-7	CASSPQGAGIYEQYF
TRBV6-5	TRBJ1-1	CATLRGADTEAFF
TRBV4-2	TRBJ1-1	CASSHSGVAFF
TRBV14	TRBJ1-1	CASSRLQGSTEAFF
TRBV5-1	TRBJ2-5	CASSLGGNSETQYF
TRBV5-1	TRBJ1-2	CASSWEGLNHGYTF
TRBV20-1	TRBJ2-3	CSARVVVSYTDTQYF
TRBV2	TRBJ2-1	CASREQRGAYNEQFF
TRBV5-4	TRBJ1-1	CASSSDPQVLNTEAFF
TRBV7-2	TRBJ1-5	CASSLVGGYGNQPQHF
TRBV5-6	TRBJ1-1	CASSRYRGAVLRITEAFF
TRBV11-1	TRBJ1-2	CASSSGSHYGYTF
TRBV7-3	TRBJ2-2	CASSLNPGGVAGELFF
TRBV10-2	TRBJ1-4	CASSERGRDILF
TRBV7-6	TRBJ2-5	CASSLAWTGGRETQYF
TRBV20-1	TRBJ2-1	CSASSGTGVNNEQFF
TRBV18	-	CASSTGTTYEQYF
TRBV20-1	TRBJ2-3	CSAMDNTQYF
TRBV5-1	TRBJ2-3	CASSLTSGGAGTQYF
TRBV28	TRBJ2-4	CASSSPTGVGIQYF
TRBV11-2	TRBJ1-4	CASGVLPEKLFF
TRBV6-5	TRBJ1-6	CASSLERGSPLHF
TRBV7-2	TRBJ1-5	CASSLDRQPQHF
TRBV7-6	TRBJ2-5	CASSPTTGEVETQYF
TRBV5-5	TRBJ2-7	CASSHARFFEQYF
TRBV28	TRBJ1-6	CASSPGDRSYNSPLHF